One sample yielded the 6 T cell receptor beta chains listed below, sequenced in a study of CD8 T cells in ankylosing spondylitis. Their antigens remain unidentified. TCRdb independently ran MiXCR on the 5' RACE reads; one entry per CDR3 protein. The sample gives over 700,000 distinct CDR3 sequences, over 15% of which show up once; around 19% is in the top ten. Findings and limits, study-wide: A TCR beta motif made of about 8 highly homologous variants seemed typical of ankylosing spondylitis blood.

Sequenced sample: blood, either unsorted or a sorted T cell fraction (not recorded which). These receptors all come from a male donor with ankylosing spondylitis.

The CDR3 DNA sequence: TGTGCCAGCAGTTACAATCTCTTCCGGGGAGAGCAGTACTTC. It yields the protein CASSYNLFRGEQYF. This chain uses TRBV6-2 or TRBV6-3 with TRBJ2-7; D perhaps matches TRBD2 (5 bases). In germline, CDR1 is MNHEY, CDR2 SVGEGT. The CDR3 sequence is 14 residues long. Trimming took off 2 bases at V and 7 bases at J, with 15 bases between the two ends.

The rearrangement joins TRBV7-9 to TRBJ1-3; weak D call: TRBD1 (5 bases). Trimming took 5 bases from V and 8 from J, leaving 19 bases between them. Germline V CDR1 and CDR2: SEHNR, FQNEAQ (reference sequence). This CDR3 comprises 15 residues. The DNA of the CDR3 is TGTGCCAGCAGCATAACCGCGGGACCTGGTGACACCATATATTTT. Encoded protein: CASSITAGPGDTIYF.

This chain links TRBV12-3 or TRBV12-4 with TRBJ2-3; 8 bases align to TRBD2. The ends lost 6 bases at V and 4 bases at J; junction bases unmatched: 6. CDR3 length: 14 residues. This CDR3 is CASSLLAVADTQYF. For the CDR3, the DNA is TGTGCCAGCAGCTTACTAGCGGTGGCAGATACGCAGTATTTT.

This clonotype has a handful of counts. CDR3 in amino acids: CASSQGGLEAFF. CDR3 sequence (DNA): TGTGCCAGCAGCCAAGGGGGCCTCGAAGCTTTCTTT. The rearrangement links TRBV7-6 to TRBJ1-1, with 7 bases lining up with TRBD1. The germline V gene has CDR1 SGHVS and CDR2 FNYEAQ. With V trimmed by 5 bases and J by 8 bases, 5 bases remained unmatched. The CDR3 contains 12 residues.

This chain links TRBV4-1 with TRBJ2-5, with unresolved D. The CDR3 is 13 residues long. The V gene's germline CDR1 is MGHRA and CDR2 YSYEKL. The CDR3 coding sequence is TGCGCTCGCCCCCCCGAGCTGGTAGAGACCCAGTACTTC. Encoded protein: CARPPELVETQYF.

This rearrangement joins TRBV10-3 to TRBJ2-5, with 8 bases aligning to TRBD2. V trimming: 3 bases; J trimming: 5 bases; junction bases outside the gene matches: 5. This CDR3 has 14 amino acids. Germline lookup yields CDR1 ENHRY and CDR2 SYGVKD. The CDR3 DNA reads TGTGCCATCAGTGAAGGTCGGGAGGGGGAGACCCAGTACTTC. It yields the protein CAISEGREGETQYF.